The clone carrying this T cell receptor beta chain was detected many times. What it binds is not known. The CDR3 regions of TCR beta were amplified from RNA transcripts. HTBI primers were employed in a first-round RT-PCR of the TCR CDR3. TCRdb itself ran the multiplex PCR reads through MiXCR, one entry per CDR3 protein. The sample contains roughly 350,000 distinct CDR3 sequences, around 14% of which appear only once. The data belong to a study of T cells in Graves' hyperthyroidism and ophthalmopathy. General observations from the study: Researchers found most expanded thyroid clonotypes above 0.001 in blood as well. The model forecast ophthalmopathy, anticipating it by a median 6.5 months before onset.

The V gene's germline CDR1 is MDHEN and CDR2 SYDVKM. The V end lost 7 bases, the J end lost 0 bases, and 13 bases lay between the germline ends. The CDR3 loop spans 16 amino acids. The chain couples TRBV28 to TRBJ1-6; no reliable D call. Material for sequencing was blood. This TCR was recovered from a woman younger than 45 with Graves' hyperthyroidism. Here the CDR3 reads CASNEILNSYNSPLHF. The CDR3, as DNA: TGTGCCAGCAATGAAATATTAAACTCCTATAATTCACCCCTCCACTTT. Full variable domain (remainder filled in from reference TRBV28 and TRBJ1-6): DVKVTQSSRYLVKRTGEKVFLECVQDMDHENMFWYRQDPGLGLRLIYFSYDVKMKEKGDIPEGYSVSREKKERFSLILESASTNQTSMYLCASNEILNSYNSPLHFGNGTRLTVT.